Detailed here is one T cell receptor beta chain. The antigen is unknown. This sample was included in a study of PD-1 blockade in classical Hodgkin lymphoma. V dropped 5 bases and J dropped 5; count of bases not matched to a gene: 8. Per germline, CDR1 KGHSH and CDR2 LQKENI. This CDR3 spans 15 amino acids. With no exception, relapse followed autologous stem cell transplantation in all patients, and brentuximab vedotin exposure varied. Assay used: immunoSEQ multiplex PCR; TCRdb lists only in-frame clones, some missing. The sample has 40,000 to 45,000 clones, about three quarters seen once; the top ten hold 13%. General observations from the study: Some patients started nivolumab under 1 year after ASCT, and they were excluded.

This TCR came from a human donor with classical Hodgkin lymphoma. Sequencing used peripheral blood mononuclear cells (PBMCs), obtained at baseline. The rearrangement links TRBV18 to TRBJ2-5, with 10 bases identical to TRBD2. CDR3 loop: CASSSGAGGLETQYF. The CDR3 DNA reads TGTGCCAGCTCATCAGGAGCGGGGGGGCTGGAGACCCAGTACTTC.